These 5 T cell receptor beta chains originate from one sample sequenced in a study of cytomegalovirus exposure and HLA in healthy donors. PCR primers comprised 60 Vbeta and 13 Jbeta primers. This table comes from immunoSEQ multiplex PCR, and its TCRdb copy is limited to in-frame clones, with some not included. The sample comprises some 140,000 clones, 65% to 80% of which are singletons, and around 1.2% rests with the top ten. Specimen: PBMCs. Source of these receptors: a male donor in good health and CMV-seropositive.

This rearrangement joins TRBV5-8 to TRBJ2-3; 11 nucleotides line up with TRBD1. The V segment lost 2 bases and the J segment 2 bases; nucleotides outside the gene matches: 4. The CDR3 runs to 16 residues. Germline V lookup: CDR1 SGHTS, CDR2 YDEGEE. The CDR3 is CASSLGTGGTTDTQYF. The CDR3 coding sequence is TGTGCCAGCAGCTTAGGGACAGGGGGGACCACAGATACGCAGTATTTT.

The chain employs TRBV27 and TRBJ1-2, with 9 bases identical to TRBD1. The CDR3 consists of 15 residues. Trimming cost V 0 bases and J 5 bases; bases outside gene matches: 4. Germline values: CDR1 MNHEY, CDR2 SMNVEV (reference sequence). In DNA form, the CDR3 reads TGTGCCAGCAGTTTATCGTGGGGGACAGGGTATGGCTACACCTTC. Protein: CASSLSWGTGYGYTF.

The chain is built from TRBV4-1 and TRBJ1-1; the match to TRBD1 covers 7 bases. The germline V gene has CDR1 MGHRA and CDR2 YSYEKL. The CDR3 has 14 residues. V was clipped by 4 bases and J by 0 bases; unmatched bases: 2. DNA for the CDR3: TGCGCCAGCAGCCCGACAGGGCTGAACACTGAAGCTTTCTTT. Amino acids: CASSPTGLNTEAFF.

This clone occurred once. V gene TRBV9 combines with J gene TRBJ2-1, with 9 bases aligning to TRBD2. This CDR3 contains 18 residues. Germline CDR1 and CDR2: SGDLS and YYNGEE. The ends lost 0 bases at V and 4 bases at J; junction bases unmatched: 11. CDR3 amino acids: CASSVGGVAGAPYNEQFF. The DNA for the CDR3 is TGTGCCAGCAGCGTAGGGGGAGTAGCGGGAGCCCCTTACAATGAGCAGTTCTTC.

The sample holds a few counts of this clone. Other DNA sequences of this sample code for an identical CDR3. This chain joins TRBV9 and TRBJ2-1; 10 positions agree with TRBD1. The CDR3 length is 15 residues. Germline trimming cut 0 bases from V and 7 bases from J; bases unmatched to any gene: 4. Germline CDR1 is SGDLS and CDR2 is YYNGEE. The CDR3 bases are TGTGCCAGCAGCGTAGAAGGACAGGGGGGGAATGAGCAGTTCTTC. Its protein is CASSVEGQGGNEQFF.